This is a list of T cell receptor beta chains from one sample in a study of blood T cells in healthy people across ages. Each CDR3 protein is one row after TCRdb ran MiXCR on the 5' RACE reads. The profile shows hundreds of thousands of distinct CDR3 sequences, 58% of them singletons. Sequencing was done on a sample of blood. These receptors originate from a man in his thirties or forties in good health. CDR3s include the opening cysteine and the closing phenylalanine or tryptophan. The D gene is left open where the match is weak. Clone size appears in some rows only: once, few, many, or a class for an expanded clone.

TRBV20-1	TRBJ2-5	-	-	CSARKASSQETQYF	TGCAGTGCTAGAAAGGCCAGTAGCCAAGAGACCCAGTACTTC
TRBV7-2	TRBJ2-5	-	-	CASTLARGETQYF	TGTGCCAGCACCCTGGCAAGGGGGGAGACCCAGTACTTC
TRBV2	TRBJ2-5	-	-	CASSELAARETQYF	TGTGCCAGCAGTGAACTGGCAGCACGAGAGACCCAGTACTTC
TRBV10-3	TRBJ1-6	-	-	CAISGPGESNSPLHF	TGTGCCATCAGTGGTCCAGGGGAAAGTAATTCACCCCTCCACTTT
TRBV11-2	TRBJ2-1	-	TRBD2	CASSFDIAGGSYNEQFF	TGTGCCAGCAGCTTCGACATAGCGGGGGGGTCCTACAATGAGCAGTTCTTC
TRBV7-9	TRBJ1-4	many	-	CASSLAGTPPGKLFF	TGTGCCAGCAGCTTAGCCGGGACTCCTCCGGGTAAACTGTTTTTT
TRBV28	TRBJ2-7	-	TRBD2	CASFPGTSSYNEQYF	TGTGCCAGCTTTCCCGGGACTAGCTCCTACAATGAGCAGTACTTC
TRBV6-1	TRBJ2-4	-	-	CASSELDGGVAKNIQYF	TGTGCCAGCAGTGAATTAGATGGCGGAGTAGCCAAAAACATTCAGTACTTC
TRBV4-2	TRBJ2-1	-	TRBD2	CASSQDGTWTSVSYNEQFF	TGTGCCAGCAGCCAAGATGGGACCTGGACTAGCGTCTCCTACAATGAGCAGTTCTTC
TRBV5-4	TRBJ1-4	once	TRBD1	CASSFRQGGMNEKLFF	TGTGCCAGCAGCTTCCGACAGGGGGGGATGAATGAAAAACTGTTTTTT
TRBV6-6	TRBJ1-2	few	-	CASSDEVGGMRGYTF	TGTGCCAGCAGTGATGAAGTCGGCGGGATGAGGGGCTACACCTTC
TRBV21-1	TRBJ2-7	-	-	CASHAGQGKGYEQNF	TGTGCCAGCCATGCTGGTCAGGGAAAAGGGTACGAGCAGAACTTC
TRBV6-1	TRBJ2-7	-	-	CASSEWRPRGRYEQYF	TGTGCCAGCAGTGAATGGCGGCCACGGGGACGCTACGAGCAGTACTTC
TRBV11-2	TRBJ2-7	-	TRBD2	CASSLGLAGESSYEQYF	TGTGCCAGCAGCTTAGGGTTAGCGGGGGAGAGCTCCTACGAGCAGTACTTC
TRBV7-2	TRBJ2-7	few	-	CASSLAEGAYEQYF	TGTGCCAGCAGCTTAGCGGAAGGGGCCTACGAGCAGTACTTC
TRBV12-3/TRBV12-4	TRBJ1-4	-	-	CASSLQGKKLFF	TGTGCCAGCAGTTTACAGGGAAAAAAACTGTTTTTT
TRBV9	TRBJ2-1	-	-	CASSARTSGWGYNEQFF	TGTGCCAGCAGCGCAAGAACCAGCGGTTGGGGCTACAATGAGCAGTTCTTC
TRBV5-6	TRBJ2-5	few	-	CASSLNSKGRETQYF	TGTGCCAGCAGCCTAAATTCCAAAGGGAGGGAGACCCAGTACTTC
TRBV28	TRBJ1-2	-	TRBD1	CASRDTGVGYGYTF	TGTGCCAGCAGGGATACAGGGGTGGGCTATGGCTACACCTTC
TRBV5-1	TRBJ1-2	-	TRBD1	CASSPGGVGQGVNTF	TGCGCCAGCAGCCCAGGAGGTGTGGGACAGGGGGTTAACACCTTC
TRBV7-9	TRBJ2-7	few	-	CASSFPGLDEQYF	TGTGCCAGCAGCTTCCCTGGGTTGGACGAGCAGTACTTC
TRBV6-2/TRBV6-3	TRBJ1-5	-	TRBD1	CAIGQGISQPQHF	TGTGCCATAGGACAGGGGATCAGTCAGCCCCAGCATTTT
TRBV29-1	TRBJ2-1	few	TRBD2	CSALAGVDEQFF	TGCAGCGCACTAGCGGGAGTCGATGAGCAGTTCTTC
TRBV7-2	TRBJ1-2	-	-	CASSPPGLNYGYTF	TGTGCCAGCAGCCCCCCGGGGCTCAACTATGGCTACACCTTC
TRBV5-1	TRBJ2-7	-	TRBD2	CASSFTSGRAFNEQYF	TGCGCCAGCAGCTTTACTAGCGGGAGGGCCTTCAACGAGCAGTACTTC
TRBV25-1	TRBJ1-1	-	-	CASSKLTDATSEAFF	TGTGCCAGCAGTAAATTAACAGATGCTACTTCTGAAGCTTTCTTT
TRBV20-1	TRBJ2-7	-	TRBD1	CSAKTGGGLYEQYF	TGCAGTGCAAAGACAGGGGGTGGACTCTACGAGCAGTACTTC
TRBV6-5	TRBJ2-7	many	TRBD2	CASSWTSGSYEQYF	TGTGCCAGCAGTTGGACTAGCGGCTCCTACGAGCAGTACTTC
TRBV27	TRBJ2-5	-	-	CASSIGGAQETQYF	TGTGCCAGCAGCATCGGCGGGGCTCAAGAGACCCAGTACTTC
TRBV5-1	TRBJ1-4	-	TRBD1	CASSLSAGTGGEKLFF	TGCGCCAGCAGCTTGTCCGCGGGGACAGGGGGTGAAAAACTGTTTTTT
TRBV6-6	TRBJ2-5	few	TRBD1	CASSYSPPGTGEETQYF	TGTGCCAGCAGTTACTCGCCCCCCGGGACAGGAGAAGAGACCCAGTACTTC